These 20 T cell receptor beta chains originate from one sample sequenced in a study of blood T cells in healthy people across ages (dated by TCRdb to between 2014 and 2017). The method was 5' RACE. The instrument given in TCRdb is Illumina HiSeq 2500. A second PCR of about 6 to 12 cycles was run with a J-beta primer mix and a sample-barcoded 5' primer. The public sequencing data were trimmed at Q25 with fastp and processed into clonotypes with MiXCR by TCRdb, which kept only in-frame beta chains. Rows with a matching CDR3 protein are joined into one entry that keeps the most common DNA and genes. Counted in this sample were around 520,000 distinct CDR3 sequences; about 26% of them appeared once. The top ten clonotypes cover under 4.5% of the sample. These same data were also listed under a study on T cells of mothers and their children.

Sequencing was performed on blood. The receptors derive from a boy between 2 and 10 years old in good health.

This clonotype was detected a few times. Written as DNA, the CDR3 is TGTGCCAGCAGCCGATGGGACGGCTACGAGCAGTACTTC. Translated, it gives CASSRWDGYEQYF. The chain combines TRBV6-5 with TRBJ2-5; D possibly uses TRBD1 or TRBD2 (5 bases each). The end of the DNA aligns better with TRBJ2-7, so the J call may be wrong. The CDR3 contains 13 residues. From germline, CDR1 is MNHEY and CDR2 SVGAGI.

CDR3 DNA: TGTGCCAGCAGTCTTAGACGGACAGGCCTCACAGATACGCAGTATTTT. This sequence encodes CASSLRRTGLTDTQYF. This chain joins TRBV12-3 or TRBV12-4 and TRBJ2-3, with 7 bases matching TRBD1. This CDR3 has 16 residues. The junction had 10 bases not matched to a gene; V was cut back by 5 bases and J by 2 bases.

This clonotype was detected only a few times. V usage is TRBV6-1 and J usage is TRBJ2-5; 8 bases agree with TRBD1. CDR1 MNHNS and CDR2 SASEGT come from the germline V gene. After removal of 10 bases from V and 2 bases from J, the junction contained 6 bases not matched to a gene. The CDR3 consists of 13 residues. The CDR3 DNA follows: TGTGCCACCACGACAGGGGCGCAAGAGACCCAGTACTTC. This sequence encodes CATTTGAQETQYF.

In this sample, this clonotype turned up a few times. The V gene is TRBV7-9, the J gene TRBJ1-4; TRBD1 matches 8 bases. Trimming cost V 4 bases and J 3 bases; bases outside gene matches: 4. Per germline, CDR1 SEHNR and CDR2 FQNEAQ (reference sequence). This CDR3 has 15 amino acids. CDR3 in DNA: TGTGCCAGCAGCTATACAGGGGGTGCTAATGAAAAACTGTTTTTT. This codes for CASSYTGGANEKLFF. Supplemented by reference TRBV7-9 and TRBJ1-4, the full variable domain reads DTGVSQNPRHKITKRGQNVTFRCDPISEHNRLYWYRQTLGQGPEFLTYFQNEAQLEKSRLLSDRFSAERPKGSFSTLEIQRTEQGDSAMYLCASSYTGGANEKLFFGSGTQLSVL.

The CDR3 bases are TGTGCCAGCAGCTTCCGGGAAGTCACCGGGGAGCTGTTTTTT. Protein product: CASSFREVTGELFF. The chain employs TRBV7-8 and TRBJ2-2, with D maybe TRBD2 (5 bases). Germline V gene lookup returns CDR1 SGHVS and CDR2 FQNEAQ. The CDR3 spans 14 residues. V lost 3 bases and J lost 4, with 9 bases in between.

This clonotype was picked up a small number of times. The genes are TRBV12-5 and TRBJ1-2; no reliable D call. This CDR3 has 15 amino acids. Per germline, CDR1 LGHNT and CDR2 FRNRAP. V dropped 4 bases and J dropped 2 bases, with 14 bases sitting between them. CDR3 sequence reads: CASGSTMTGNYGYTF. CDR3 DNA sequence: TGTGCTAGTGGTTCTACCATGACGGGGAACTATGGCTACACCTTC.

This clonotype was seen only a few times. In nucleotides, the CDR3 is TGTGCCAGCAGCTTCGGCCTCAACACTGAAGCTTTCTTT. Its protein is CASSFGLNTEAFF. The rearrangement links TRBV7-2 to TRBJ1-1; unclear D gene. The CDR3 length is 13 residues. Germline loops: CDR1 SGHTA, CDR2 FQGNSA. V lost 3 bases and J lost 2, with 7 bases in between.

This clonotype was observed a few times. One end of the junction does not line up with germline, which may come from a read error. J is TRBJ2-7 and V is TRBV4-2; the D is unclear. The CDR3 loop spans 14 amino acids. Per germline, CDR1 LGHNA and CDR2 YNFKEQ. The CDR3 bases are TGCGCCAGCAGCCAAGATAGGGCAGGATACGAGCAGTACTTC. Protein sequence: CASSQDRAGYEQYF.

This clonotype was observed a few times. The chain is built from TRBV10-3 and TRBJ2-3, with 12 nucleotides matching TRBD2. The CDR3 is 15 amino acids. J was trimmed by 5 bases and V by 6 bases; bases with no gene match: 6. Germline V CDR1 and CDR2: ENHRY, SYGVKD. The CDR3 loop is CAISDSSGREDTQYF. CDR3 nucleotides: TGTGCCATCAGCGATTCTAGCGGGAGGGAAGATACGCAGTATTTT.

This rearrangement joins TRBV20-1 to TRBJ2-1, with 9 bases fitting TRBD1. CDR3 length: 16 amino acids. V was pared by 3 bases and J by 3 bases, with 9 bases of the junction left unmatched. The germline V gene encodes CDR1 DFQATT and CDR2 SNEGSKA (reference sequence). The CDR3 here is CSARSLRTGDYNEQFF. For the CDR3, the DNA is TGCAGTGCTAGGAGTCTCCGGACAGGGGACTACAATGAGCAGTTCTTC.

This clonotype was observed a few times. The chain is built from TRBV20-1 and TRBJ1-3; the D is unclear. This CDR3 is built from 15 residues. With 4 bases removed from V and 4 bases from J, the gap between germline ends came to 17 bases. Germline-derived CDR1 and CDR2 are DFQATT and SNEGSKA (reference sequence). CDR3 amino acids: CSAKTTKTKGNTIYF. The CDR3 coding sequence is TGCAGTGCTAAAACTACGAAAACGAAGGGAAACACCATATATTTT.

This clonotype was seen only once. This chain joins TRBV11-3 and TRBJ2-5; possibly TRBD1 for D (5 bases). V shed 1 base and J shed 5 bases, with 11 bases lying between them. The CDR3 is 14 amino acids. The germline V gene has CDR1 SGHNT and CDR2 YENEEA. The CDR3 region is CASSLVQGAETQYF. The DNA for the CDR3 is TGTGCCAGCAGCTTAGTCCAGGGTGCGGAGACCCAGTACTTC.

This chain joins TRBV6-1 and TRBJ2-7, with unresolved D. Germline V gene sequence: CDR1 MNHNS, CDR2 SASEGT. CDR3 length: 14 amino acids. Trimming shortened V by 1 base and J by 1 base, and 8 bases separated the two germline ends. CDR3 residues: CASSEVVGSYEQYF. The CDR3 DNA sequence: TGTGCCAGCAGTGAAGTCGTCGGATCCTACGAGCAGTACTTC.

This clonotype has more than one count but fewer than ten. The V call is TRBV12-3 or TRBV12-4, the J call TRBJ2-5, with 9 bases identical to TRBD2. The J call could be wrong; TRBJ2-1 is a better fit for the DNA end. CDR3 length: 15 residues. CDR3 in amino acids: CASSLTSGLHNEQFF. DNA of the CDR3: TGTGCCAGCAGTTTGACTAGCGGCCTCCACAATGAGCAGTTCTTC.

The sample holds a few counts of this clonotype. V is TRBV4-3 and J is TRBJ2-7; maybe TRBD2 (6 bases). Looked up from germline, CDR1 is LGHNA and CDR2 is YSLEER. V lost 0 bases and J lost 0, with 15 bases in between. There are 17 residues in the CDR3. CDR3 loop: CASSQESAGLLSYEQYF. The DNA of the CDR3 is TGCGCCAGCAGCCAAGAAAGTGCGGGACTCCTCTCCTACGAGCAGTACTTC.

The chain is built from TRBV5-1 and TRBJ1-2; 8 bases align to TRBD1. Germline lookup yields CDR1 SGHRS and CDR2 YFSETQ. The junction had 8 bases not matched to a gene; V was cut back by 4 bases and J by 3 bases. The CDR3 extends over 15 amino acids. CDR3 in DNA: TGCGCCAGCAGCGGGGGACAGGTCCGTCACTATGGCTACACCTTC. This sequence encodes CASSGGQVRHYGYTF. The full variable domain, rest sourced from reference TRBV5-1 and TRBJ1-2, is KAGVTQTPRYLIKTRGQQVTLSCSPISGHRSVSWYQQTPGQGLQFLFEYFSETQRNKGNFPGRFSGRQFSNSRSEMNVSTLELGDSALYLCASSGGQVRHYGYTFGSGTRLTVV.

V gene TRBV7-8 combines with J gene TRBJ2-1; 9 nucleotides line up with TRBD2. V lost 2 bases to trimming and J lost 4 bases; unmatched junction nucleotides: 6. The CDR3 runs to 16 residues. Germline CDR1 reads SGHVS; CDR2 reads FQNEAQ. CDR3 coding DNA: TGTGCCAGCAGCTTAAGGCGGGAGGGCCGGTACAATGAGCAGTTCTTC. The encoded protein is CASSLRREGRYNEQFF. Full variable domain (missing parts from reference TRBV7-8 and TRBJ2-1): GAGVSQSPRYKVAKRGQDVALRCDPISGHVSLFWYQQALGQGPEFLTYFQNEAQLDKSGLPSDRFFAERPEGSVSTLKIQRTQQEDSAVYLCASSLRREGRYNEQFFGPGTRLTVL.

The CDR3, as DNA: TGCAGCGTTGAAGGAACCGGGGGTTGGTACGAGCAGTACTTC. This gives the protein CSVEGTGGWYEQYF. The V call is TRBV29-1, the J call TRBJ2-7; tentative D call: TRBD2 (6 bases). This CDR3 is built from 14 residues. Germline values: CDR1 SQVTM, CDR2 ANQGSEA. The V gene lost 1 base and the J gene lost 4 bases, with 14 bases spanning the gap.

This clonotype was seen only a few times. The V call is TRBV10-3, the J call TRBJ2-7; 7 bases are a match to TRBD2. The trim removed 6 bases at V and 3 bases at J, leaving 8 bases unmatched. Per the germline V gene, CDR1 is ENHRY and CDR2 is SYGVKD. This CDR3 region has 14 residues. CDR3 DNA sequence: TGTGCCATCAGCCCCGGGGGGAACCACTACGAGCAGTACTTC. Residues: CAISPGGNHYEQYF.

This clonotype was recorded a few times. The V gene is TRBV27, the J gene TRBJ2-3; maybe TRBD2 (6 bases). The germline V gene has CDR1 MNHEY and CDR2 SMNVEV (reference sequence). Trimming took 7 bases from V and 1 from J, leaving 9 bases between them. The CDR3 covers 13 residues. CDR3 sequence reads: CASTSGGTDTQYF. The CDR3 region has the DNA TGTGCCAGCACCTCGGGAGGCACAGATACGCAGTATTTT.